The present entry profiles one TCR beta chain with its context. Its matching antigen is unknown. The entry originates in a study of cytomegalovirus exposure and HLA in healthy donors. The study ran its PCR with 60 Vbeta and 13 Jbeta primers. TCRdb's copy holds only in-frame clones and misses some; the assay was immunoSEQ multiplex PCR. The table shows approximately 170,000 clones, with approximately 67% occurring only once. Findings and caveats of the study: An observed cluster of highly shared sequence variants was recorded as a likely sequencing artifact. Most TCR beta V segments were productive about 87% or about 30% of the time in an earlier analysis. Listed as cytomegalovirus-associated were more than 150 TCR beta chains.

The TCR sequence derives from a woman between 18 and 29 years old in good health and CMV-seropositive. The sample comprised PBMCs.

The CDR3, as DNA: TGTGCCAGCTCGCGACAGGAGACCGGGGAGCTGTTTTTT. Translating it yields CASSRQETGELFF. V is TRBV18 and J is TRBJ2-2, with a weak D call TRBD1 (6 bases). This CDR3 has 13 residues. CDR1 and CDR2 (germline): KGHSH, LQKENI. V lost 6 bases, J lost 5 bases, and 10 bases lay in between.